These 8 T cell receptor beta chains originate from one sample sequenced in a study of vaccination and CD4 T cells after COVID-19. These receptors' antigens are unknown. Scientists ran DNA taken from cultured CD4+ T cells through the Oncomine TCR Beta short-read assay for sequencing. TCRdb independently ran MiXCR on the PCR reads; one entry per CDR3 protein. The data contain over 7,500 distinct CDR3 sequences, under 65% of them seen just once; the ten biggest clones take up approximately 13%. Treatment described: roughly 11-day PBMC culture with coronavirus spike peptide pools or control peptides (ViraFEST assay). One should note that the unexposed donor's CD4+ T cells were collected before the COVID-19 pandemic (2011-2018). Source material: CD4+ T cells from blood, cultured in vitro. These receptors all stem from a human donor in good health.

V usage is TRBV20-1 and J usage is TRBJ2-7; perhaps TRBD1 as D (5 bases). Germline loops: CDR1 DFQATT, CDR2 SNEGSKA (reference sequence). CDR3 length: 13 amino acids. V was shortened by 6 bases and J by 0 bases, with 12 bases between the two germline ends. The CDR3 loop is CSAKDIRSYEQYF. DNA for the CDR3: TGCAGTGCAAAGGACATCCGCTCCTACGAGCAGTACTTC.

V and J are TRBV7-8 and TRBJ1-1; D perhaps matches TRBD1 (5 bases). CDR1 is SGHVS and CDR2 is FQNEAQ in the germline V gene. V dropped 5 bases and J dropped 1 base, with 17 bases sitting between them. CDR3 length: 16 residues. The CDR3 DNA is TGTGCCAGCAGCCCGCATTCGAGGGGCCAGAACACTGAAGCTTTCTTT. Protein: CASSPHSRGQNTEAFF.

The chain employs TRBV6-5 and TRBJ2-1; TRBD2 matches 9 bases. The V gene end was trimmed by 2 bases and the J gene end by 10 bases; junction bases not matched to a gene: 6. The CDR3 totals 14 residues. CDR1 and CDR2 (germline): MNHEY, SVGAGI. CDR3 in amino acids: CASSYGSGRYEQFF. The CDR3 DNA is TGTGCCAGCAGTTACGGTAGCGGGAGATACGAGCAGTTCTTC.

The CDR3 sequence: CASSPTGFPQPYEQYF. The CDR3 coding sequence is TGTGCCAGCAGTCCAACAGGGTTCCCTCAACCCTACGAGCAGTACTTC. The chain carries TRBV6-1 and TRBJ2-7, with D tentatively TRBD1 (6 bases). The CDR3 loop spans 16 amino acids. The germline gives CDR1 MNHNS, CDR2 SASEGT. V was pared by 5 bases and J by 2 bases, with 19 bases between.

The table lists this clonotype with a few counts. The chain recombines TRBV7-2 with TRBJ1-1, with a possible D match to TRBD1 (5 bases). V gave up 5 bases and J gave up 1 base, with 8 bases separating them. Germline CDR1 reads SGHTA; CDR2 reads FQGNSA. The CDR3 totals 13 residues. The CDR3 loop reads CASSPQGNTEAFF. CDR3 DNA sequence: TGTGCCAGCAGCCCTCAGGGGAACACTGAAGCTTTCTTT.

This clonotype qualifies as medium-sized. This rearrangement joins TRBV20-1 to TRBJ2-5; D is uncertain. The ends were cut back, 6 bases at V and 1 base at J, with 12 bases in the middle. Germline-derived CDR1 and CDR2 are DFQATT and SNEGSKA (reference sequence). The CDR3 covers 13 residues. CDR3 DNA sequence: TGCAGTGCCGCGCTGGCAGTCCAAGAGACCCAGTACTTC. Translated, it gives CSAALAVQETQYF.

This chain joins TRBV30 and TRBJ1-1; D is undetermined. Trimming took off 1 base at V and 1 base at J, with 10 bases between the two ends. The CDR3 has 14 residues. Germline CDR1 is GTSNPN and CDR2 is SVGIG (reference sequence). Here the CDR3 DNA reads TGTGCCTGGAGTGCCGGGCCATCGAACACTGAAGCTTTCTTT. Protein product: CAWSAGPSNTEAFF. The entire variable domain, with the rest obtained from reference TRBV30 and TRBJ1-1, is as follows: SQTIHQWPATLVQPVGSPLSLECTVEGTSNPNLYWYRQAAGRGLQLLFYSVGIGQISSEVPQNLSASRPQDRQFILSSKKLLLSDSGFYLCAWSAGPSNTEAFFGQGTRLTVV.

The chain carries TRBV5-1 and TRBJ2-5; 7 bases match TRBD1. Germline V CDR1 and CDR2: SGHRS, YFSETQ. Germline trimming cut 4 bases from V and 1 base from J; bases unmatched to any gene: 4. This CDR3 region has 14 residues. CDR3 amino acids: CASSLRTGQETQYF. The CDR3 coding sequence is TGCGCCAGCAGCCTGCGGACAGGCCAAGAGACCCAGTACTTC.